These 27 T cell receptor beta chains originate from one sample sequenced in a study of blood T cell repertoires in COVID-19. Generated by immunoSEQ multiplex PCR, the TCRdb table keeps only in-frame clones and is missing some. This table has about 190,000 clones, around 85% appearing once. The sequenced material came from PBMCs or T cells enriched from blood (not recorded which). The receptors were gathered from a woman in her twenties or thirties who had recovered from COVID-19.

The CDR3 region is CASSSGLATDTQYF. DNA of the CDR3: TGTGCCAGCAGCTCCGGACTAGCGACAGATACGCAGTATTTT. This chain joins TRBV7-2 and TRBJ2-3; TRBD2 aligns across 9 bases. The V and J ends lost 4 bases and 3 bases, in that order; junction bases with no gene match: 2. Germline assignment: CDR1 SGHTA and CDR2 FQGNSA. This CDR3 comprises 14 residues.

This clone was detected only a few times. The CDR3 sequence is CGSASAALRRTSGPQETQYF. In DNA, the CDR3 is TGTGGCAGTGCATCCGCAGCCCTGCGGAGGACTAGCGGCCCACAAGAGACCCAGTACTTC. V usage is TRBV8-1 and J usage is TRBJ2-5; TRBD2 is taken as the D call from the table, unchecked against the DNA. TRBV8-1 represents a pseudogene. The CDR3 is made up of 20 amino acids.

The gene calls are TRBV9 and TRBJ1-6; 9 bases are a match to TRBD1. Germline V lookup: CDR1 SGDLS, CDR2 YYNGEE. This CDR3 region has 18 residues. Trimming at V came to 4 bases and at J to 10 bases, leaving 18 bases not matched to a gene. The CDR3 DNA sequence: TGTGCCAGCAGCCCCCAACTCTCAAGCGGGACAGGGTTATCACCCCTCCACTTT. Translated, it gives CASSPQLSSGTGLSPLHF.

The CDR3 protein is CASSSDREGNQPQHF. CDR3 nucleotides: TGTGCCAGCAGTTCCGACAGGGAGGGCAATCAGCCCCAGCATTTT. The chain links TRBV7-9 to TRBJ1-5, with 7 nucleotides matching TRBD1. CDR1 and CDR2 (germline): SEHNR, FQNEAQ (reference sequence). V lost 6 bases to trimming and J lost 2 bases; unmatched junction nucleotides: 7. This CDR3 spans 15 amino acids.

The chain uses TRBV15 and TRBJ2-6; 11 nucleotides line up with TRBD1. V lost 0 bases to trimming and J lost 2 bases; unmatched junction nucleotides: 9. Germline V CDR1 and CDR2: LNHNV, YYDKDF (reference sequence). The CDR3 sequence is 20 residues long. The CDR3 DNA reads TGTGCCACCAGCAGAGACTACGGGACAGGGGGTCGCCCTGGGGCCAACGTCCTGACTTTC. Translated, it gives CATSRDYGTGGRPGANVLTF.

V is TRBV11-1 and J is TRBJ1-6, with TRBD1 matching 9 bases. V lost 3 bases and J lost 9; bases outside the gene matches: 6. Germline V gene lookup returns CDR1 SGHAT and CDR2 FQDESV (reference sequence). This CDR3 region has 15 residues. CDR3 sequence reads: CASSFRDRETSPLHF. The CDR3 DNA sequence: TGTGCCAGCAGCTTCCGGGACAGGGAGACTTCACCCCTCCACTTT.

The chain carries TRBV7-9 and TRBJ1-5; 9 bases fit TRBD1. Losses at the gene ends were 3 bases for V and 8 bases for J; bases not matched to a gene: 5. Germline CDR1 and CDR2: SEHNR and FQNEAQ (reference sequence). CDR3 size: 14 residues. CDR3 DNA sequence: TGTGCCAGCAGCTTCGACAGGGGGATGGAGCCCCAGCATTTT. This gives the protein CASSFDRGMEPQHF.

This rearrangement joins TRBV7-9 to TRBJ1-1, with TRBD1 matching 8 bases. Germline CDR1 reads SEHNR; CDR2 reads FQNEAQ (reference sequence). V lost 8 bases, J lost 9 bases, and 11 bases stayed unmatched. This CDR3 comprises 13 residues. The CDR3 coding sequence is TGTGCCAGCCAACGCTCGGGACAGGTGAAAGCTTTCTTT. This translates into CASQRSGQVKAFF. The variable domain in full, with the rest retrieved from reference TRBV7-9 and TRBJ1-1, is DTGVSQNPRHKITKRGQNVTFRCDPISEHNRLYWYRQTLGQGPEFLTYFQNEAQLEKSRLLSDRFSAERPKGSFSTLEIQRTEQGDSAMYLCASQRSGQVKAFFGQGTRLTVV.

CDR3 sequence reads: CASRRAMNTEAFF. In nucleotides, the CDR3 is TGTGCCAGCAGACGAGCGATGAACACTGAAGCTTTCTTT. The rearrangement joins TRBV6-5 to TRBJ1-1; no clear D. Germline V gene data show CDR1 as MNHEY and CDR2 as SVGAGI. Trimming removed 6 bases at V and 0 bases at J, with 8 bases between. There are 13 residues in the CDR3.

The chain combines TRBV28 with TRBJ1-2; 9 bases match TRBD1. This CDR3 is 16 amino acids long. V shed 5 bases and J 2 bases; nucleotides not matched to a gene: 9. Germline V lookup: CDR1 MDHEN, CDR2 SYDVKM. The CDR3 DNA follows: TGTGCCAGCAGTACCTTAACCGGGACAGGGAACTATGGCTACACCTTC. Protein sequence: CASSTLTGTGNYGYTF.

The CDR3 loop reads CASTQGFVTGELFF. The CDR3 bases are TGTGCCAGTACACAGGGTTTCGTCACCGGGGAGCTGTTTTTT. The V gene is TRBV2, the J gene TRBJ2-2; the D gene is possibly TRBD1 (6 bases). Germline assignment: CDR1 SNHLY and CDR2 FYNNEI. The ends were cut back, 9 bases at V and 4 bases at J, with 15 bases in the middle. CDR3 length equals 14 residues.

The chain uses TRBV19 and TRBJ1-1; D gene unclear. Germline V gives CDR1 LNHDA, CDR2 SQIVND (reference sequence). V was cut by 1 base and J by 2 bases, with 8 bases left in between. CDR3 size: 14 residues. DNA of the CDR3: TGTGCCAGTAGTATAGTTCCAGGAAACACTGAAGCTTTCTTT. Protein product: CASSIVPGNTEAFF.

The gene calls are TRBV7-2 and TRBJ1-1; 7 positions match TRBD1. This CDR3 spans 15 amino acids. Germline assignment: CDR1 SGHTA and CDR2 FQGNSA. V was pared by 5 bases and J by 4 bases, with 10 bases of the junction left unmatched. CDR3 sequence: CASSPATGWGTEAFF. CDR3 DNA: TGTGCCAGCAGCCCTGCGACAGGGTGGGGCACTGAAGCTTTCTTT.

This chain joins TRBV7-3 and TRBJ1-2; D gene unclear. The ends were cut back, 2 bases at V and 5 bases at J, with 12 bases in the middle. The CDR3 loop spans 14 amino acids. Germline V gene sequence: CDR1 SGHTA, CDR2 FQGTGA. In DNA form, the CDR3 reads TGTGCCAGCAGCTTACTGGCAGGCGGGTATGGCTACACCTTC. This translates into CASSLLAGGYGYTF.

This chain links TRBV28 with TRBJ2-3; 8 bases agree with TRBD2. Germline CDR1 MDHEN, CDR2 SYDVKM. This CDR3 is 15 amino acids long. The V segment lost 5 bases and the J segment 10 bases; nucleotides outside the gene matches: 14. The CDR3 bases are TGTGCCAGCAGTGCCGCGGTAGCGGGAACGTTTCCGCAGTATTTT. Protein: CASSAAVAGTFPQYF.

The chain combines TRBV28 with TRBJ1-3; D gene uncertain. Germline loops: CDR1 MDHEN, CDR2 SYDVKM. CDR3 length: 16 residues. The V end was cut by 7 bases, the J end by 2 bases, with 18 bases between. The CDR3 coding sequence is TGTGCCAGCACCCTAGGCTCTAGTTTTACTGGAAACACCATATATTTT. Its protein is CASTLGSSFTGNTIYF.

This chain joins TRBV5-6 and TRBJ1-1; weak D call: TRBD1 (6 bases). The CDR3 is 15 residues long. From germline, CDR1 is SGHDT and CDR2 YYEEEE. V lost 1 base and J lost 0, with 10 bases in between. CDR3 region: CASSLPQGLNTEAFF. The CDR3, as DNA: TGTGCCAGCAGCTTGCCACAGGGATTGAACACTGAAGCTTTCTTT.

This chain uses TRBV5-1 with TRBJ2-3; a possible D gene is TRBD2 (5 bases). The V gene lost 3 bases and the J gene lost 2 bases, with 16 bases spanning the gap. CDR1 and CDR2 (germline): SGHRS, YFSETQ. The CDR3 covers 16 residues. This CDR3 is CASSSSGIVITDTQYF. CDR3 in DNA: TGCGCCAGCAGCTCATCCGGGATTGTTATCACAGATACGCAGTATTTT. The full variable domain, with the rest looked up from reference TRBV5-1 and TRBJ2-3, is KAGVTQTPRYLIKTRGQQVTLSCSPISGHRSVSWYQQTPGQGLQFLFEYFSETQRNKGNFPGRFSGRQFSNSRSEMNVSTLELGDSALYLCASSSSGIVITDTQYFGPGTRLTVL.

This clone was seen a few times. The chain recombines TRBV5-5 with TRBJ2-6; 8 bases are a match to TRBD1. Germline V gene sequence: CDR1 SGHKS, CDR2 YYEKEE (reference sequence). This CDR3 is built from 15 residues. The ends lost 9 bases at V and 2 bases at J; junction bases unmatched: 7. DNA for the CDR3: TGTGCCACCGGGACAGGTAGACCTGGGGCCAACGTCCTGACTTTC. Its protein product is CATGTGRPGANVLTF.

The V and J genes are TRBV12-3 or TRBV12-4 and TRBJ1-1, with D hard to call. The CDR3 sequence is 12 residues long. The ends were cut back, 6 bases at V and 6 bases at J, with 11 bases in the middle. CDR3 sequence: CASSLRGAEAFF. The CDR3 DNA reads as TGTGCCAGCAGCCTCCGGGGAGCTGAAGCTTTCTTT.

The chain carries TRBV7-9 and TRBJ2-1; 8 positions agree with TRBD1. In germline, CDR1 is SEHNR, CDR2 FQNEAQ (reference sequence). J lost 4 bases, V lost 2 bases, and 4 bases had no gene match. This CDR3 spans 15 amino acids. The CDR3 sequence: CASSLPGQGYNEQFF. The CDR3 nucleotides are TGTGCCAGCAGCTTACCTGGACAGGGTTACAATGAGCAGTTCTTC.

V usage is TRBV11-2 and J usage is TRBJ1-2; 8 nucleotides agree with TRBD1. Germline trimming cut 5 bases from V and 3 bases from J; bases unmatched to any gene: 5. The CDR3 has 14 residues. CDR1 and CDR2 from the germline V gene are SGHAT and FQNNGV. The CDR3 DNA reads as TGTGCCAGCAGCCACCCGACAGGGGACTATGGCTACACCTTC. It is translated as CASSHPTGDYGYTF.

DNA for the CDR3: TGTGCCAGCAGTTTAGGTGGGCAGGTCTCCTACGAGCAGTACTTC. This encodes CASSLGGQVSYEQYF. The rearrangement links TRBV28 to TRBJ2-7, with D hard to call. This CDR3 is built from 15 residues. Deletions cut 2 bases from V and 0 bases from J, with 11 bases between. Looked up from germline, CDR1 is MDHEN and CDR2 is SYDVKM. Together with reference TRBV28 and TRBJ2-7, the CDR3 gives the full variable domain: DVKVTQSSRYLVKRTGEKVFLECVQDMDHENMFWYRQDPGLGLRLIYFSYDVKMKEKGDIPEGYSVSREKKERFSLILESASTNQTSMYLCASSLGGQVSYEQYFGPGTRLTVT.

This rearrangement joins TRBV2 to TRBJ2-5; 8 nucleotides align to TRBD2. CDR3 length: 12 residues. V lost 7 bases, J lost 3 bases, and 1 base stayed unmatched. The germline CDR1 and CDR2 sequences are SNHLY and FYNNEI. The CDR3 reads CASKLAEETQYF. The CDR3 DNA reads as TGTGCCAGCAAACTAGCGGAAGAGACCCAGTACTTC.

This chain uses TRBV28 with TRBJ2-5, with D tentatively TRBD2 (5 bases). The CDR3 is 14 amino acids. Germline CDR1 is MDHEN and CDR2 is SYDVKM. Deletions cut 9 bases from V and 5 bases from J, with 19 bases between. CDR3: CASYRLGGRETQYF. DNA of the CDR3: TGTGCCAGTTACCGCCTGGGCGGGCGGGAGACCCAGTACTTC.

J is TRBJ2-7 and V is TRBV15; D perhaps matches TRBD2 (6 bases). Trimming removed 0 bases at V and 3 bases at J, with 12 bases between. The CDR3 contains 15 residues. Germline CDR1 and CDR2: LNHNV and YYDKDF (reference sequence). In nucleotides, the CDR3 is TGTGCCACCAGCAGAGAACTAGCTAACCACTACGAGCAGTACTTC. Protein product: CATSRELANHYEQYF. Looking up the rest from reference TRBV15 and TRBJ2-7 gives the full variable domain: DAMVIQNPRYQVTQFGKPVTLSCSQTLNHNVMYWYQQKSSQAPKLLFHYYDKDFNNEADTPDNFQSRRPNTSFCFLDIRSPGLGDTAMYLCATSRELANHYEQYFGPGTRLTVT.

The rearrangement joins TRBV11-2 to TRBJ1-2, with a tentative D call TRBD1 (6 bases). Germline V CDR1 and CDR2: SGHAT, FQNNGV. The CDR3 loop spans 14 amino acids. The germline V and J ends were trimmed by 3 bases and 5 bases, with 13 bases remaining between them. The CDR3 DNA reads as TGTGCCAGCAGCTTTCTTCGGCAGGGGTATGGCTACACCTTC. This gives the protein CASSFLRQGYGYTF.